This is a list of T cell receptor beta chains from one sample in a study of T cell responses to AZD1222 COVID-19 vaccine. Sequencing was performed with immunoSEQ multiplex PCR; in TCRdb, only in-frame clones are kept and a portion is missing. The sample has approximately 90,000 clones, about nine tenths seen once; the top ten hold around 2.2%. The material was peripheral blood, obtained on day 0 of AZD1222 vaccination. Source of these receptors: an adult in good health. The CDR3 runs from the conserved cysteine through the conserved F or W. The D gene is left open where the match is weak. Clone size, where shown, is once, few, many, or a class for clones that have expanded.

v_gene	d_gene	j_gene	abundance	CDR3nt	CDR3aa
TRBV10-3	.	TRBJ2-1	.	TGTGCCATCAGCTTGTACAATGAGCAGTTCTTC	CAISLYNEQFF
TRBV5-1	TRBD2	TRBJ2-7	.	TGCGCCAGCAGCTTGGAACTAGCGGGAGTCGAGCAGTACTTC	CASSLELAGVEQYF
TRBV25-1	.	TRBJ1-6	.	TGTGCCAGCAGGGAAGGTTCTCCACTGAATAATTCACCCCTCCACTTT	CASREGSPLNNSPLHF
TRBV5-1	.	TRBJ1-3	.	TGCGCCAGCAGCTCCTCGGCGGCAGGCTCTGGAAACACCATATATTTT	CASSSSAAGSGNTIYF
TRBV6-5	.	TRBJ1-5	.	TGTGCCAGCAGTTACTCAGGGATTAGCAATCAGCCCCAGCATTTT	CASSYSGISNQPQHF
TRBV10-1	TRBD2	TRBJ2-1	.	TGCGCCAGCAGTGAGAAGGGACTAGCGGGAGTAGCCGACAATGAGCAGTTCTTC	CASSEKGLAGVADNEQFF
TRBV7-9	TRBD2	TRBJ2-5	.	TGTGCCAGCAGCACCGGACTAGTGATCGATCCGCACTTC	CASSTGLVIDPHF
TRBV5-4	TRBD1	TRBJ2-5	few	TGTGCCAGCAGCCCGGGACAGTCGCAAGAGACCCAGTACTTC	CASSPGQSQETQYF
TRBV15	.	TRBJ1-3	.	TGTGCCACCAGCAGAGATAACAGGGTGGCTGGGAACACCATATATTTT	CATSRDNRVAGNTIYF
TRBV12-3/TRBV12-4	.	TRBJ1-1	.	TGTGCCAGCAGTTCGGTCCTGAACACTGAAGCTTTCTTT	CASSSVLNTEAFF
TRBV3-1/TRBV3-2	TRBD1	TRBJ1-2	.	TGTGCCAGCAGCCCACGGGACAGGGGGCACGGTGGCTACACCTTC	CASSPRDRGHGGYTF
TRBV5-5	.	TRBJ1-2	.	TGTGCCAGCAGCTTGGCGCGGCAGAATAACTATGGCTACACCTTC	CASSLARQNNYGYTF
TRBV11-2	.	TRBJ1-3	.	TGTGCCAGCAGCCCCGGGATATTAGGAAACACCATATATTTT	CASSPGILGNTIYF
TRBV7-2	.	TRBJ2-1	.	TGTGCCAGCAGCTTTCCCCGGAACAATGAGCAGTTCTTC	CASSFPRNNEQFF
TRBV3-1/TRBV3-2	.	TRBJ1-3	.	TGTGCCAGCAGCCAAGCTTTGCAGACTGGAAACACCATATATTTT	CASSQALQTGNTIYF
TRBV7-6	TRBD1	TRBJ1-6	.	TGTGCCAGCAGCTTACGGGACAGCATTAATTCACCCCTCCACTTT	CASSLRDSINSPLHF